These T cell receptor beta chains were read from a single sample in a study of tumor-infiltrating lymphocytes in localized non-small cell lung cancer. Assay: immunoSEQ multiplex PCR; the TCRdb copy retains only in-frame clones and omits some. The sample lists 10,000 to 15,000 clones, around four fifths seen once, with more than 10% in the top ten. Sequencing was performed on uninvolved lung tissue not adjacent to the tumor. The receptors here all came from a human donor with non-small cell lung cancer. Each CDR3 is given with its conserved first and last residue. A D gene is named only where the DNA matches it firmly. Expanded clones are given a class, and other clones once, few, many or no size at all.

CDR3: CASSPNQETQYF
DNA: TGCGCCAGCAGCCCTAATCAAGAGACCCAGTACTTC
J: TRBJ2-5
D: .
size: few
V: TRBV5-1

CDR3: CASSLHGQGGEKLFF
DNA: TGCGCCAGCAGCCTCCACGGCCAGGGTGGTGAAAAACTGTTTTTT
J: TRBJ1-4
D: .
size: .
V: TRBV4-3

CDR3: CASLGTLTQYF
DNA: TGTGCCAGCCTTGGAACATTGACCCAGTACTTC
J: TRBJ2-5
D: .
size: once
V: TRBV28

CDR3: CASSRTTALVEQYF
DNA: TGTGCCAGCAGCCGGACTACCGCTTTAGTCGAGCAGTACTTC
J: TRBJ2-7
D: .
size: .
V: TRBV7-6

CDR3: CASSYSGGVYEQYF
DNA: TGTGCCAGCAGTTATAGCGGGGGGGTCTACGAGCAGTACTTC
J: TRBJ2-7
D: TRBD2
size: .
V: TRBV6-5

CDR3: CASSQGRRGVGANEKLFF
DNA: TGCGCCAGCAGCCAAGGCCGGAGAGGGGTAGGGGCTAATGAAAAACTGTTTTTT
J: TRBJ1-4
D: .
size: .
V: TRBV4-1

CDR3: CASSQQTGGVEKLFF
DNA: TGTGCCAGCAGCCAACAAACAGGGGGCGTTGAAAAACTGTTTTTT
J: TRBJ1-4
D: TRBD1
size: .
V: TRBV16

CDR3: CASSLVAGAYEQYF
DNA: TGTGCCAGCAGCTTAGTAGCGGGGGCCTACGAGCAGTACTTC
J: TRBJ2-7
D: TRBD2
size: .
V: TRBV7-9

CDR3: CASRTLSTDTQYF
DNA: TGTGCCAGCAGGACTTTGAGCACAGATACGCAGTATTTT
J: TRBJ2-3
D: .
size: .
V: TRBV6-1

CDR3: CASSPAQRYGYTF
DNA: TGTGCCAGCAGCCCGGCCCAGCGATATGGCTACACCTTC
J: TRBJ1-2
D: .
size: once
V: TRBV28

CDR3: CASSSERGGLLGTDTQYF
DNA: TGTGCCAGCAGCTCTGAGCGGGGGGGCCTCCTGGGCACAGATACGCAGTATTTT
J: TRBJ2-3
D: TRBD2
size: .
V: TRBV11-1

CDR3: CASSSVSDTLDDTQYF
DNA: TGTGCCAGCAGCTCGGTGTCGGACACACTCGACGATACGCAGTATTTT
J: TRBJ2-3
D: .
size: .
V: TRBV11-2

CDR3: CASSLALGGLLGSPLHF
DNA: TGTGCCAGCAGCTTAGCGTTGGGAGGGCTTCTTGGTTCACCCCTCCACTTT
J: TRBJ1-6
D: .
size: .
V: TRBV7-8

CDR3: CASKPLNSGANVLTF
DNA: TGTGCCAGCAAGCCACTAAACTCTGGGGCCAACGTCCTGACTTTC
J: TRBJ2-6
D: .
size: .
V: TRBV6-1

CDR3: CASSSGLAGARGTGELFF
DNA: TGTGCCAGCAGTTCGGGACTAGCGGGGGCTCGAGGGACCGGGGAGCTGTTTTTT
J: TRBJ2-2
D: TRBD2
size: .
V: TRBV7-2

CDR3: CASSRISTANTEAFF
DNA: TGTGCCAGCAGCCGAATTAGTACAGCGAACACTGAAGCTTTCTTT
J: TRBJ1-1
D: .
size: .
V: TRBV13

CDR3: CASSRGGTANTEAFF
DNA: TGTGCCAGCAGCCGAGGCGGGACAGCAAACACTGAAGCTTTCTTT
J: TRBJ1-1
D: TRBD1
size: .
V: TRBV4-2

CDR3: CASRPTGDTGNTIYF
DNA: TGTGCCAGCAGGCCTACAGGGGATACTGGAAACACCATATATTTT
J: TRBJ1-3
D: TRBD1
size: .
V: TRBV2

CDR3: CAISESRLAGLSTDTQYF
DNA: TGTGCCATCAGTGAGTCTCGACTAGCGGGGTTAAGCACAGATACGCAGTATTTT
J: TRBJ2-3
D: TRBD2
size: few
V: TRBV10-3

CDR3: CSVADRENSPLHF
DNA: TGCAGCGTTGCAGACAGGGAAAATTCACCCCTCCACTTT
J: TRBJ1-6
D: TRBD1
size: .
V: TRBV29-1

CDR3: CASVQGRGRSYEQYF
DNA: TGTGCCAGCGTCCAGGGGAGGGGTCGGTCCTACGAGCAGTACTTC
J: TRBJ2-7
D: .
size: .
V: TRBV6-5

CDR3: CASSLKGGSGANVLTF
DNA: TGTGCCAGCAGCTTAAAGGGGGGCTCGGGGGCCAACGTCCTGACTTTC
J: TRBJ2-6
D: .
size: .
V: TRBV7-3

CDR3: CAWKAKRDYEQYF
DNA: TGTGCCTGGAAGGCCAAGCGGGACTACGAGCAGTACTTC
J: TRBJ2-7
D: TRBD2
size: once
V: TRBV30

CDR3: CASSDKRGQSYNSPLHF
DNA: TGTGCCAGCAGTGACAAACGGGGACAGAGCTATAATTCACCCCTCCACTTT
J: TRBJ1-6
D: TRBD1
size: .
V: TRBV6-1

CDR3: CASSILTDENIQYF
DNA: TGTGCCAGTAGTATTTTGACAGATGAAAACATTCAGTACTTC
J: TRBJ2-4
D: .
size: .
V: TRBV19

CDR3: CAWKGQPNTEAFF
DNA: TGTGCCTGGAAGGGACAGCCGAACACTGAAGCTTTCTTT
J: TRBJ1-1
D: TRBD1
size: .
V: TRBV30

CDR3: CASSRTGTVAEQYF
DNA: TGTGCCAGCAGCCGGACAGGGACGGTCGCCGAGCAGTACTTC
J: TRBJ2-7
D: TRBD1
size: few
V: TRBV6-1

CDR3: CASSSSLNLAKNIQYF
DNA: TGTGCCAGCAGCTCGTCGCTGAATTTAGCCAAAAACATTCAGTACTTC
J: TRBJ2-4
D: .
size: .
V: TRBV5-6

CDR3: CASSPAARGGQETQYF
DNA: TGTGCCAGCAGCCCGGCGGCCCGGGGGGGTCAAGAGACCCAGTACTTC
J: TRBJ2-5
D: TRBD2
size: .
V: TRBV7-2

CDR3: CSVDPLTTGYTF
DNA: TGCAGCGTTGACCCTTTGACAACCGGCTACACCTTC
J: TRBJ1-2
D: .
size: .
V: TRBV29-1

CDR3: CASSSGTSGGNILF
DNA: TGCGCCAGCAGCTCAGGGACTAGCGGGGGAAATATTCTCTTC
J: TRBJ2-1
D: TRBD2
size: .
V: TRBV5-1

CDR3: CASRSWDTIYF
DNA: TGTGCCAGCAGATCCTGGGACACCATATATTTT
J: TRBJ1-3
D: .
size: medium-sized
V: TRBV6-6

CDR3: CSVEKRDRAYNEQFF
DNA: TGCAGCGTTGAGAAGAGGGACAGGGCATACAATGAGCAGTTCTTC
J: TRBJ2-1
D: TRBD1
size: .
V: TRBV29-1

CDR3: CASTGLAKNIQYF
DNA: TGTGCGAGCACGGGTCTAGCCAAAAACATTCAGTACTTC
J: TRBJ2-4
D: .
size: few
V: TRBV5-5

CDR3: CASSLTPSFTGELFF
DNA: TGTGCCAGCAGCTTAACCCCCTCCTTCACCGGGGAGCTGTTTTTT
J: TRBJ2-2
D: .
size: medium-sized
V: TRBV11-3

CDR3: CASRKPGQGDYGYTF
DNA: TGTGCCAGCAGAAAACCGGGACAGGGGGACTATGGCTACACCTTC
J: TRBJ1-2
D: TRBD1
size: .
V: TRBV2

CDR3: CASRPTATNTEAFF
DNA: TGTGCCAGCCGACCGACAGCCACGAACACTGAAGCTTTCTTT
J: TRBJ1-1
D: .
size: .
V: TRBV27

CDR3: CASSLDGQGGGEQFF
DNA: TGTGCCAGCAGCTTAGATGGACAGGGAGGGGGGGAGCAGTTCTTC
J: TRBJ2-1
D: .
size: .
V: TRBV11-3

CDR3: CASSPRQGDTGELFF
DNA: TGTGCCAGCAGCCCTAGACAGGGAGACACCGGGGAGCTGTTTTTT
J: TRBJ2-2
D: TRBD1
size: .
V: TRBV11-3

CDR3: CATSGDRFGGYTF
DNA: TGTGCCACCAGCGGTGACAGGTTTGGTGGCTACACCTTC
J: TRBJ1-2
D: .
size: .
V: TRBV15

CDR3: CASSQVEGTGLRETQYF
DNA: TGTGCCAGCAGCCAAGTAGAGGGCACAGGCTTAAGGGAGACCCAGTACTTC
J: TRBJ2-5
D: .
size: .
V: TRBV14

CDR3: CATGTLTAATF
DNA: TGTGCCACCGGGACACTGACGGCTGCCACCTTC
J: TRBJ1-2
D: .
size: .
V: TRBV2

CDR3: CASSRSGPEKLFF
DNA: TGTGCCAGCAGTCGATCCGGGCCTGAAAAACTGTTTTTT
J: TRBJ1-4
D: .
size: .
V: TRBV25-1

CDR3: CASSAGVRSSGPSEQYF
DNA: TGTGCCAGCAGTGCAGGGGTTAGGTCTAGCGGGCCCTCCGAGCAGTACTTC
J: TRBJ2-7
D: TRBD2
size: .
V: TRBV27

CDR3: CASSQDETGTQPQHF
DNA: TGCGCCAGCAGCCAAGATGAGACAGGGACTCAGCCCCAGCATTTT
J: TRBJ1-5
D: TRBD1
size: .
V: TRBV4-3

CDR3: CAATGTVNTEAFF
DNA: TGTGCCGCGACCGGGACGGTGAACACTGAAGCTTTCTTT
J: TRBJ1-1
D: .
size: .
V: TRBV6-6

CDR3: CSVDTGGAGDEKLFF
DNA: TGCAGCGTTGACACAGGGGGCGCGGGTGATGAAAAACTGTTTTTT
J: TRBJ1-4
D: TRBD1
size: .
V: TRBV29-1

CDR3: CASSLVAVGYEQYF
DNA: TGTGCCAGCAGCTTGGTGGCCGTCGGCTACGAGCAGTACTTC
J: TRBJ2-7
D: .
size: few
V: TRBV5-6

CDR3: CASSLGVFARDSYGYTF
DNA: TGTGCCAGCAGCTTAGGGGTTTTTGCCCGGGACAGCTATGGCTACACCTTC
J: TRBJ1-2
D: TRBD1
size: .
V: TRBV11-2

CDR3: CASSLDPGLLSYEQYF
DNA: TGTGCCAGCAGCTTGGATCCGGGACTACTATCCTACGAGCAGTACTTC
J: TRBJ2-7
D: TRBD2
size: .
V: TRBV5-4

CDR3: CASSEFKGGFAEAFF
DNA: TGTGCCAGCAGTGAATTTAAGGGTGGGTTCGCTGAAGCTTTCTTT
J: TRBJ1-1
D: .
size: .
V: TRBV25-1